A single sample is the source of the 27 T cell receptor beta chains below, sequenced in a study of CD8 T cells in ankylosing spondylitis. TCRdb fed the 5' RACE reads into MiXCR, producing one record per CDR3 protein. The table lists some 250,000 distinct CDR3 sequences, roughly 10% of them singletons. The sample comprised blood, either unsorted or a sorted T cell fraction (not recorded which). The receptors originated from a male donor with ankylosing spondylitis or in good health (not recorded which).

A few counts support this clonotype. V is TRBV19 and J is TRBJ2-7, with no clear D. The CDR3 is 14 amino acids. Trimming stripped 1 base from V and 0 bases from J, with 7 bases between. Per germline, CDR1 LNHDA and CDR2 SQIVND (reference sequence). The CDR3 spells CASSIVASSYEQYF. Here the CDR3 DNA reads TGTGCCAGTAGTATAGTTGCCAGCTCCTACGAGCAGTACTTC.

This clonotype was recorded many times. This chain's CDR3 is CASSLGQGTAGYTF. The CDR3, as DNA: TGCGCCAGCAGCCTGGGACAGGGTACGGCTGGCTACACCTTC. The chain couples TRBV5-1 to TRBJ1-2; TRBD1 matches 9 bases. Germline values: CDR1 SGHRS, CDR2 YFSETQ. The CDR3 totals 14 residues. The junction had 8 bases not matched to a gene; V was cut back by 4 bases and J by 7 bases.

This clonotype has at least ten counts. V is TRBV5-1 and J is TRBJ1-2; D gene uncertain. Trimming removed 4 bases from V and 7 bases from J, with 17 bases in between. The CDR3 is 14 amino acids. Germline assignment: CDR1 SGHRS and CDR2 YFSETQ. Here the CDR3 DNA reads TGCGCCAGCAGCGAGGGAATTGGGTTAGGTGGCTACACCTTC. Translated, it gives CASSEGIGLGGYTF. Looking up the rest from reference TRBV5-1 and TRBJ1-2 gives the full variable domain: KAGVTQTPRYLIKTRGQQVTLSCSPISGHRSVSWYQQTPGQGLQFLFEYFSETQRNKGNFPGRFSGRQFSNSRSEMNVSTLELGDSALYLCASSEGIGLGGYTFGSGTRLTVV.

The J gene is TRBJ2-7, the V gene TRBV11-1; D unresolved. In germline, CDR1 is SGHAT, CDR2 FQDESV (reference sequence). CDR3 length: 14 amino acids. Trimming cost V 5 bases and J 3 bases, with 14 bases left between them. The DNA of the CDR3 is TGTGCCAGCAGCGTCACAGCCCCCCTCTACGAGCAGTACTTC. Translating it yields CASSVTAPLYEQYF. The variable domain in full, completed from reference TRBV11-1 and TRBJ2-7, reads EAEVAQSPRYKITEKSQAVAFWCDPISGHATLYWYRQILGQGPELLVQFQDESVVDDSQLPKDRFSAERLKGVDSTLKIQPAELGDSAMYLCASSVTAPLYEQYFGPGTRLTVT.

Remarks on this clonotype: It may be a read error: a sequence one base away is much more abundant. The chain uses TRBV28 and TRBJ2-3, with D possibly matching TRBD1 (6 bases). Per germline, CDR1 MDHEN and CDR2 SYDVKM. The germline V and J ends were trimmed by 8 bases and 2 bases, with 17 bases remaining between them. There are 15 residues in the CDR3. This CDR3 is CASGLIGTNTDTQYF. CDR3 nucleotide sequence: TGTGCCAGCGGGTTGATTGGGACAAACACAGATACGCAGTATTTT.

This clonotype was counted ten times or more. This chain connects TRBV27 to TRBJ2-2, with TRBD1 matching 9 bases. Looked up from germline, CDR1 is MNHEY and CDR2 is SMNVEV (reference sequence). The V gene end was trimmed by 3 bases and the J gene end by 5 bases; junction bases not matched to a gene: 7. The CDR3 spans 16 residues. CDR3 nucleotide sequence: TGTGCCAGCAGTTTGGAGGGGACAGGGAGGACCGGGGAGCTGTTTTTT. This sequence encodes CASSLEGTGRTGELFF.

This clonotype was observed many times. The rearrangement uses TRBV9 and TRBJ1-1, with TRBD1 matching over 8 bases. Germline V gene lookup returns CDR1 SGDLS and CDR2 YYNGEE. Germline trimming cut 3 bases from V and 7 bases from J; bases unmatched to any gene: 11. The CDR3 has 15 amino acids. This chain's CDR3 is CASSEQGADGNEAFF. For the CDR3, the DNA is TGTGCCAGCAGCGAGCAGGGGGCAGATGGGAATGAAGCTTTCTTT.

This clonotype was picked up many times. The J gene is TRBJ2-1, the V gene TRBV20-1; 11 bases are a match to TRBD2. V lost 0 bases and J lost 5; bases outside the gene matches: 3. This CDR3 spans 15 amino acids. Germline values: CDR1 DFQATT, CDR2 SNEGSKA (reference sequence). The CDR3 protein is CSAREVAGGHNEQFF. The DNA for the CDR3 is TGCAGTGCTAGAGAGGTAGCGGGGGGGCACAATGAGCAGTTCTTC.

This clonotype was picked up a small number of times. The V gene is TRBV6-4, the J gene TRBJ2-1; TRBD1 is a possible D gene (7 bases). Germline V gene sequence: CDR1 MRHNA, CDR2 SNTAGT. V was pared by 3 bases and J by 8 bases, with 14 bases between. The length of the CDR3 is 14 residues. CDR3 sequence reads: CASSESQGEDEQFF. CDR3 DNA sequence: TGTGCCAGCAGTGAATCTCAGGGGGAGGATGAGCAGTTCTTC.

This chain joins TRBV5-5 and TRBJ2-1; D not certain. The germline CDR1 and CDR2 sequences are SGHKS and YYEKEE (reference sequence). V was cut by 2 bases and J by 0 bases, with 9 bases left in between. This CDR3 is 15 amino acids long. The DNA of the CDR3 is TGTGCCAGCAGCTTTGAGGTGAGCTCCTACAATGAGCAGTTCTTC. It yields the protein CASSFEVSSYNEQFF.

In its sample, this clonotype was seen a few times. V usage is TRBV2 and J usage is TRBJ2-2; 9 bases fit TRBD1. V lost 6 bases and J lost 6; bases outside the gene matches: 5. CDR1 is SNHLY, CDR2 FYNNEI, per germline. The CDR3 contains 14 residues. The CDR3 spells CASRGQGTAGELFF. CDR3 in DNA: TGTGCCAGCAGAGGACAGGGGACGGCCGGGGAGCTGTTTTTT. Looking up the rest from reference TRBV2 and TRBJ2-2 gives the full variable domain: EPEVTQTPSHQVTQMGQEVILRCVPISNHLYFYWYRQILGQKVEFLVSFYNNEISEKSEIFDDQFSVERPDGSNFTLKIRSTKLEDSAMYFCASRGQGTAGELFFGEGSRLTVL.

The chain combines TRBV5-1 with TRBJ1-6; 7 bases align to TRBD1. Per the germline V gene, CDR1 is SGHRS and CDR2 is YFSETQ. The length of the CDR3 is 14 residues. V lost 0 bases and J lost 9; bases outside the gene matches: 3. The CDR3, as DNA: TGCGCCAGCAGCTTGGAGGGGGCACTTTCACCCCTCCACTTT. Encoded protein: CASSLEGALSPLHF.

The table lists this clonotype with many counts. Here the CDR3 reads CASSLGTGGITEAFF. Written as DNA, the CDR3 is TGCGCCAGCAGCTTGGGGACAGGGGGGATCACTGAAGCTTTCTTT. The genes are TRBV5-1 and TRBJ1-1; TRBD1 matches 10 bases. V shed 0 bases and J 4 bases; nucleotides not matched to a gene: 3. The CDR3 runs to 15 residues. CDR1 SGHRS and CDR2 YFSETQ come from the germline V gene.

Ten or more counts support this clonotype. The rearrangement links TRBV29-1 to TRBJ2-5, with a possible D match to TRBD1 (5 bases). The CDR3 extends over 14 amino acids. The germline V gene has CDR1 SQVTM and CDR2 ANQGSEA. Trimming took off 2 bases at V and 1 base at J, with 11 bases between the two ends. CDR3 DNA sequence: TGCAGCGTTGAAACCATTGACAGCCAAGAGACCCAGTACTTC. Amino acids: CSVETIDSQETQYF. Filled out from reference TRBV29-1 and TRBJ2-5, the complete variable domain reads SAVISQKPSRDICQRGTSLTIQCQVDSQVTMMFWYRQQPGQSLTLIATANQGSEATYESGFVIDKFPISRPNLTFSTLTVSNMSPEDSSIYLCSVETIDSQETQYFGPGTRLLVL.

This clonotype was picked up many times. V is TRBV28 and J is TRBJ1-1, with D unclear. Germline V gene sequence: CDR1 MDHEN, CDR2 SYDVKM. Trimming shortened V by 2 bases and J by 1 base, and 17 bases separated the two germline ends. The CDR3 runs 17 residues. CDR3 sequence reads: CASSLVPRLSWNTEAFF. CDR3 coding DNA: TGTGCCAGCAGTTTAGTCCCGCGTTTGTCATGGAACACTGAAGCTTTCTTT. Together with reference TRBV28 and TRBJ1-1, the CDR3 gives the full variable domain: DVKVTQSSRYLVKRTGEKVFLECVQDMDHENMFWYRQDPGLGLRLIYFSYDVKMKEKGDIPEGYSVSREKKERFSLILESASTNQTSMYLCASSLVPRLSWNTEAFFGQGTRLTVV.

This clonotype has ten or more counts. This sequence joins TRBV20-1 and TRBJ2-4, with 7 bases lining up with TRBD2. This CDR3 has 15 amino acids. The germline V gene encodes CDR1 DFQATT and CDR2 SNEGSKA (reference sequence). The junction had 8 bases not matched to a gene; V was cut back by 3 bases and J by 3 bases. The DNA for the CDR3 is TGCAGTGCTAGTTACGCGGGAGTGGGCAAAAACATTCAGTACTTC. It is translated as CSASYAGVGKNIQYF.

With respect to this clonotype: A read error may be the cause here, since a much bigger clone is one base away. V is TRBV5-1 and J is TRBJ2-1; 13 nucleotides line up with TRBD2. The CDR3 length is 17 residues. Germline CDR1 reads SGHRS; CDR2 reads YFSETQ. Trimming took 1 base from V and 5 from J; bases not matched to a gene: 6. The CDR3: CASSLTGLAGVDNEQFF. The CDR3 DNA sequence: TGCGCCAGCAGCTTGACCGGACTAGCGGGAGTGGACAATGAGCAGTTCTTC.

The J gene is TRBJ2-4, the V gene TRBV23-1; TRBD1 is a possible D gene (6 bases). TRBV23-1 counts as an open reading frame of uncertain function. V was trimmed by 7 bases and J by 5 bases, leaving 21 bases between them. This CDR3 is 16 amino acids long. The CDR3 DNA reads as TGCGCCAGCACTATAAACAGGGAAGGCAGGGAAAACATTCAGTACTTC. This gives the protein CASTINREGRENIQYF.

In this sample, this clonotype turned up a few times. The chain joins TRBV20-1 to TRBJ2-5; TRBD2 aligns across 10 bases. The J segment lost 4 bases and the V segment lost 6 bases, leaving 17 bases of the junction unmatched. This CDR3 spans 17 amino acids. Germline V lookup: CDR1 DFQATT, CDR2 SNEGSKA (reference sequence). DNA of the CDR3: TGCAGTGCAAGGGCGACTAGCGGGTTTCCTCAAATAGAGACCCAGTACTTC. This sequence encodes CSARATSGFPQIETQYF.

The CDR3 region has the DNA TGTGCCATCAGCTTAGGGACAGGGGCCGGAGAGCAGTTCTTC. Encoded protein: CAISLGTGAGEQFF. The chain carries TRBV10-3 and TRBJ2-1; 10 positions match TRBD1. V lost 6 bases, J lost 10 bases, and 9 bases stayed unmatched. This CDR3 comprises 14 residues. CDR1 is ENHRY, CDR2 SYGVKD, per germline.

The chain recombines TRBV19 with TRBJ2-1, with TRBD2 matching 7 bases. This CDR3 has 14 residues. CDR1 and CDR2 from the germline V gene are LNHDA and SQIVND (reference sequence). With V trimmed by 2 bases and J by 6 bases, 4 bases remained unmatched. CDR3: CASSIIGGSNEQFF. In nucleotides, the CDR3 is TGTGCCAGTAGTATAATCGGCGGGAGCAATGAGCAGTTCTTC. The whole variable domain, remainder taken from reference TRBV19 and TRBJ2-1, is DGGITQSPKYLFRKEGQNVTLSCEQNLNHDAMYWYRQDPGQGLRLIYYSQIVNDFQKGDIAEGYSVSREKKESFPLTVTSAQKNPTAFYLCASSIIGGSNEQFFGPGTRLTVL.

The genes are TRBV10-3 and TRBJ2-7; D is possibly TRBD2 (5 bases). V lost 7 bases to trimming and J lost 0 bases, with 10 bases between them. The CDR3 contains 13 residues. Per germline, CDR1 ENHRY and CDR2 SYGVKD. The CDR3 nucleotides are TGTGCCATCAACGAGGGTCTCTCCTACGAGCAGTACTTC. This gives the protein CAINEGLSYEQYF.

This clonotype is categorized as large. The rearrangement uses TRBV27 and TRBJ2-1, with TRBD2 matching over 9 bases. CDR1 is MNHEY and CDR2 is SMNVEV in the germline V gene (reference sequence). V gave up 4 bases and J gave up 5 bases; unmatched junction bases: 9. The CDR3 sequence is 16 residues long. CDR3 sequence: CASSSGRLAGDNEQFF. The CDR3 DNA reads as TGTGCCAGCAGTTCTGGGAGGTTAGCGGGGGACAATGAGCAGTTCTTC.

This clonotype was seen many times. The chain recombines TRBV9 with TRBJ2-1, with D unclear. The CDR3 runs to 15 residues. Germline assignment: CDR1 SGDLS and CDR2 YYNGEE. V was trimmed by 4 bases and J by 0 bases, leaving 11 bases between them. In DNA, the CDR3 is TGTGCCAGCAGCCCAGACTGGGGCTCCTACAATGAGCAGTTCTTC. Translated: CASSPDWGSYNEQFF. Together with reference TRBV9 and TRBJ2-1, the CDR3 gives the full variable domain: DSGVTQTPKHLITATGQRVTLRCSPRSGDLSVYWYQQSLDQGLQFLIQYYNGEERAKGNILERFSAQQFPDLHSELNLSSLELGDSALYFCASSPDWGSYNEQFFGPGTRLTVL.

This clonotype was picked up many times. The chain is built from TRBV12-3 or TRBV12-4 and TRBJ1-3; 7 nucleotides align to TRBD1. The CDR3 covers 15 residues. The V segment lost 6 bases and the J segment 3 bases; nucleotides outside the gene matches: 8. As DNA, the CDR3 is TGTGCCAGCAGAACGACAGGGTTAGGTGGAAACACCATATATTTT. Translating gives CASRTTGLGGNTIYF.

This clonotype was recorded many times. The V and J genes are TRBV20-1 and TRBJ1-2; 8 nucleotides align to TRBD1. The V and J ends lost 5 bases and 1 base, in that order; junction bases with no gene match: 6. CDR3 length: 14 amino acids. Germline CDR1 and CDR2: DFQATT and SNEGSKA (reference sequence). For the CDR3, the DNA is TGCAGTGCTCATCAGGGGGCGGGTAACTATGGCTACACCTTC. As protein: CSAHQGAGNYGYTF.

This clonotype was seen ten or more times. The J gene is TRBJ2-2, the V gene TRBV12-3 or TRBV12-4; D ambiguous. CDR3 length equals 15 residues. The V gene lost 6 bases and the J gene lost 2 bases, with 13 bases spanning the gap. This CDR3 reads CASSPGRINTGELFF. The CDR3 DNA sequence: TGTGCCAGCAGCCCAGGAAGGATAAACACCGGGGAGCTGTTTTTT.